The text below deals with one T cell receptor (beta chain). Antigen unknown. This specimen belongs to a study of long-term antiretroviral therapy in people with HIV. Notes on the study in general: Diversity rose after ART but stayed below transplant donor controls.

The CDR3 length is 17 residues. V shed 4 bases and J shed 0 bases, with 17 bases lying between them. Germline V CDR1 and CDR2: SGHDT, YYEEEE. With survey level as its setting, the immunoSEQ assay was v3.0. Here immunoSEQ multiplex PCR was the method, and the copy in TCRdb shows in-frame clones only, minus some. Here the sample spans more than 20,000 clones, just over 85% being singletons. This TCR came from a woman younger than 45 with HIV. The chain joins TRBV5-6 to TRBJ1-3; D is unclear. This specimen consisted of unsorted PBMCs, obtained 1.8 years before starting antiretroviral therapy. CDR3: CASSARLVGISGNTIYF. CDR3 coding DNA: TGTGCCAGCAGCGCACGCCTGGTTGGGATCTCTGGAAACACCATATATTTT.